These 11 T cell receptor beta chains were all obtained from the same sample, sequenced in a study of shared clonotypes between healthy human individuals. TCRdb keeps only in-frame clones here, not all; method: immunoSEQ multiplex PCR. The sample lists more than 550,000 clones; 55% to 80% were seen once. Sequenced: memory CD4+ T cells sorted from blood. As to subset: CD45RA-negative fraction. The receptors come from a woman aged 25 to 39 in good health.

The chain employs TRBV29-1 and TRBJ2-5; 11 bases fit TRBD1. Germline V gene data show CDR1 as SQVTM and CDR2 as ANQGSEA. The CDR3 loop spans 13 amino acids. The ends lost 6 bases at V and 5 bases at J; junction bases unmatched: 5. The CDR3 loop reads CSVDRGLRETQYF. The DNA for the CDR3 is TGCAGCGTGGACAGGGGGCTGAGGGAGACCCAGTACTTC.

This clone was seen more than once but under ten times. The chain combines TRBV20-1 with TRBJ1-2, with D maybe TRBD1 (6 bases). The germline CDR1 and CDR2 sequences are DFQATT and SNEGSKA (reference sequence). V was clipped by 6 bases and J by 8 bases, with 10 bases between them. The CDR3 is 10 residues long. The CDR3 reads CSALGGGYTF. In DNA form, the CDR3 reads TGCAGTGCCCTAGGGGGAGGCTACACCTTC.

The V call is TRBV28, the J call TRBJ2-7, with D possibly TRBD2 on 7 matching bases. The CDR3 covers 20 residues. The germline CDR1 and CDR2 sequences are MDHEN and SYDVKM. V was shortened by 1 base and J by 5 bases, with 30 bases between the two germline ends. CDR3 sequence: CASSLSGRGGSYTIRNEQYF. CDR3 in DNA: TGTGCCAGCAGTTTATCTGGGAGGGGGGGTTCTTATACCATACGGAACGAGCAGTACTTC.

This sequence joins TRBV29-1 and TRBJ2-2; 8 bases match TRBD1. Germline V gene sequence: CDR1 SQVTM, CDR2 ANQGSEA. The CDR3 sequence is 13 residues long. Germline trimming cut 6 bases from V and 5 bases from J; bases unmatched to any gene: 5. The CDR3 DNA follows: TGCAGCGTCCAGGGGGCGCTAACCGGGGAGCTGTTTTTT. It is translated as CSVQGALTGELFF.

This clone was counted between two and nine times. The gene calls are TRBV6-4 and TRBJ1-1; a weak D match, TRBD1 (5 bases). Germline values: CDR1 MRHNA, CDR2 SNTAGT. Deletions cut 6 bases from V and 4 bases from J, with 18 bases between. This CDR3 comprises 15 residues. CDR3 in DNA: TGTGCCAGCAGCAAAGAGAGGGCCGGGGGCACTGAAGCTTTCTTT. This gives the protein CASSKERAGGTEAFF.

The rearrangement links TRBV29-1 to TRBJ1-1; D is undetermined. Looked up from germline, CDR1 is SQVTM and CDR2 is ANQGSEA. The CDR3 is made up of 12 amino acids. With 5 bases removed from V and 1 base from J, the gap between germline ends came to 8 bases. CDR3 nucleotides: TGCAGCGTTAAGCCCGCGAACACTGAAGCTTTCTTT. Translation: CSVKPANTEAFF.

The rearrangement uses TRBV9 and TRBJ1-2, with unresolved D. Germline V lookup: CDR1 SGDLS, CDR2 YYNGEE. This CDR3 has 13 amino acids. V lost 3 bases, J lost 8 bases, and 14 bases lay in between. The CDR3 sequence is CASSAYMAEGYTF. CDR3 DNA: TGTGCCAGCAGCGCCTATATGGCGGAGGGCTACACCTTC.

Here the CDR3 reads CASKEGTGHEQYF. The DNA for the CDR3 is TGTGCCAGCAAGGAAGGGACAGGGCACGAGCAGTACTTC. This chain joins TRBV27 and TRBJ2-7, with 9 bases matching TRBD1. V trimming: 7 bases; J trimming: 5 bases; junction bases outside the gene matches: 6. The CDR3 extends over 13 amino acids. Per germline, CDR1 MNHEY and CDR2 SMNVEV (reference sequence).

The chain is built from TRBV30 and TRBJ2-5; D is perhaps TRBD1 (5 bases). TRBJ2-7 explains the end of the DNA better; the J call may be wrong. Looked up from germline, CDR1 is GTSNPN and CDR2 is SVGIG (reference sequence). CDR3 length: 15 amino acids. The CDR3: CAWSVKQIGAHEQYF. The CDR3 DNA sequence: TGTGCCTGGAGTGTAAAGCAAATAGGGGCCCACGAGCAGTACTTC.

This clone showed up just a few times. The V gene is TRBV11-3, the J gene TRBJ2-7; possibly TRBD2 for D (5 bases). V lost 1 base to trimming and J lost 1 base, with 11 bases between them. The CDR3 has 15 residues. Per the germline V gene, CDR1 is SGHNT and CDR2 is YENEEA. The CDR3 sequence: CASSLAASGSYEQYF. The CDR3, as DNA: TGTGCCAGCAGCTTAGCGGCGAGCGGTTCCTACGAGCAGTACTTC.

Comments on this clone: Possible read error: a much larger clone is one base away. The chain employs TRBV7-6 and TRBJ2-7, with 8 bases lining up with TRBD1. After removal of 5 bases from V and 5 bases from J, the junction contained 2 bases not matched to a gene. This CDR3 contains 12 residues. The V gene's germline CDR1 is SGHVS and CDR2 FNYEAQ. The CDR3 reads CASSETGDEQYF. The CDR3, as DNA: TGTGCCAGCAGCGAGACAGGGGACGAGCAGTACTTC.